This T cell receptor beta chain came from a study of type 1 and type 2 diabetes patients. Amplification started from genomic DNA. Multiplex PCR with 30 forward and 13 reverse primers amplified the TCR beta CDR3. One entry per CDR3 protein, called by TCRdb with MiXCR from the multiplex PCR reads. The table records under 300,000 distinct CDR3 sequences, more than 40% of them present only once. The germline V gene encodes CDR1 PRHDT and CDR2 FYEKMQ (reference sequence). The CDR3 is made up of 14 amino acids. Trimming left V 1 base short and J 6 bases short, with 13 bases between. Sequenced input: peripheral blood mononuclear cells (PBMCs). The TCR sequence derives from a man aged 18 to 30 with type 2 diabetes. The V and J genes are TRBV13 and TRBJ2-7, with D tentatively TRBD2 (5 bases). The CDR3 loop is CASSLEGGGGEQYF. The CDR3 nucleotides are TGTGCCAGCAGCTTAGAGGGCGGAGGAGGCGAGCAGTACTTC.